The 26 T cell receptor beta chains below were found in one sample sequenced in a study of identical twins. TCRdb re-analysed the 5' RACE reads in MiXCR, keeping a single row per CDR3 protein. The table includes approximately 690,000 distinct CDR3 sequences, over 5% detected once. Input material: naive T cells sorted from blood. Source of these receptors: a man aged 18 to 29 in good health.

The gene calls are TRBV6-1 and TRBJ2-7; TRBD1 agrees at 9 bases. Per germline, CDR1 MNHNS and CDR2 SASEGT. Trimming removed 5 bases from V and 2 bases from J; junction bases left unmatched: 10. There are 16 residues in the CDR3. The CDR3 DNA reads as TGTGCCAGCAGTCCCGAAGGACAGGGGCTTACCTACGAGCAGTACTTC. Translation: CASSPEGQGLTYEQYF.

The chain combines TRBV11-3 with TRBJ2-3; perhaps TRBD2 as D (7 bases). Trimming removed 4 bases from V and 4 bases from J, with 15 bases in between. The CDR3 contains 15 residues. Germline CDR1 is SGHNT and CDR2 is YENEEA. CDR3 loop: CASSSRGGSADTQYF. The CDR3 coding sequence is TGTGCCAGCAGCTCGAGGGGGGGGAGCGCAGATACGCAGTATTTT.

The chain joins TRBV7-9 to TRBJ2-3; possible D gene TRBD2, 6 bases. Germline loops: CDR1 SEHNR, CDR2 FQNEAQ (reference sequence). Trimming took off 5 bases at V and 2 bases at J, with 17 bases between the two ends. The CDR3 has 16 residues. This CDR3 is CASSLPAREVTDTQYF. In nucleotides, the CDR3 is TGTGCCAGCAGCCTCCCGGCCAGGGAGGTCACAGATACGCAGTATTTT. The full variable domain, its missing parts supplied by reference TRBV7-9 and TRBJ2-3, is DTGVSQNPRHKITKRGQNVTFRCDPISEHNRLYWYRQTLGQGPEFLTYFQNEAQLEKSRLLSDRFSAERPKGSFSTLEIQRTEQGDSAMYLCASSLPAREVTDTQYFGPGTRLTVL.

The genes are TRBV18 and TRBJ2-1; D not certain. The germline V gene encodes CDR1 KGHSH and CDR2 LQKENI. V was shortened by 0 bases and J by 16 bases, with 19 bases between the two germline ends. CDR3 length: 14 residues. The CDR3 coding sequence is TGTGCCAGCTCACCACCGGTCGAAAGGGTGGTTGTATTCTTC. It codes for CASSPPVERVVVFF.

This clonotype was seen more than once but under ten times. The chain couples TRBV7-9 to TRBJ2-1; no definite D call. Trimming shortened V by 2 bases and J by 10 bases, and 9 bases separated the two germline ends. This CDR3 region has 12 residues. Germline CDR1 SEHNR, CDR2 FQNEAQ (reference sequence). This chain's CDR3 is CASSLTSEEQFF. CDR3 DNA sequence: TGTGCCAGCAGCTTAACCTCCGAGGAGCAGTTCTTC.

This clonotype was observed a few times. The CDR3 DNA is TGCGCCAGCAGCCAATACAGGGATTCAGAGACCCAGTACTTC. Protein: CASSQYRDSETQYF. This rearrangement joins TRBV4-1 to TRBJ2-5; D may be TRBD1 (6 bases). This CDR3 region has 14 residues. Germline V gene data show CDR1 as MGHRA and CDR2 as YSYEKL. V gave up 2 bases and J gave up 4 bases, with 11 bases separating them.

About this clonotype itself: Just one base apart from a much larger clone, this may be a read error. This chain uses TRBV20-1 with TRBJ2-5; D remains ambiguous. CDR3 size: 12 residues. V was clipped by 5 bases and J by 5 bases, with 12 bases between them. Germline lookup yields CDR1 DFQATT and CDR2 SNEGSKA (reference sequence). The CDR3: CSAPGTVETQYF. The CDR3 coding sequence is TGCAGTGCTCCGGGCACAGTTGAGACCCAGTACTTC.

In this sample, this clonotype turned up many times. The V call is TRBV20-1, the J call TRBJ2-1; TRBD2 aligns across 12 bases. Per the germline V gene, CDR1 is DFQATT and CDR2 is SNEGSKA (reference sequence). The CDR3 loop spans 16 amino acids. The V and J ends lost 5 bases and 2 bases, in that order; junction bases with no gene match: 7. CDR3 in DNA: TGCAGTGCTTACCAACGGACTAGCGGGACCTACAATGAGCAGTTCTTC. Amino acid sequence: CSAYQRTSGTYNEQFF.

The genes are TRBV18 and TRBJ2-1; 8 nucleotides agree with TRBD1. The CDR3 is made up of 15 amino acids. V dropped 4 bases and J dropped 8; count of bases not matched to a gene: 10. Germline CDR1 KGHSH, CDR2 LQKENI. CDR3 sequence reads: CASSRGQGNGDEQFF. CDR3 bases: TGTGCCAGCTCACGAGGACAGGGAAACGGCGATGAGCAGTTCTTC.

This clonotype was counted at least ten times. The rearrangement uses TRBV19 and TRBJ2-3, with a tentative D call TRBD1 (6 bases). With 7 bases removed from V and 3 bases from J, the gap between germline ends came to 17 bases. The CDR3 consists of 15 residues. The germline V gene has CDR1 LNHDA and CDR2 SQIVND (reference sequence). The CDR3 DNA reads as TGTGCCAGTAAGGGACAAGGGGTTGGGACAGATACGCAGTATTTT. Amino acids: CASKGQGVGTDTQYF. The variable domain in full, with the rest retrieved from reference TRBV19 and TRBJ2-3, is DGGITQSPKYLFRKEGQNVTLSCEQNLNHDAMYWYRQDPGQGLRLIYYSQIVNDFQKGDIAEGYSVSREKKESFPLTVTSAQKNPTAFYLCASKGQGVGTDTQYFGPGTRLTVL.

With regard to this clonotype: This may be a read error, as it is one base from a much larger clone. In nucleotides, the CDR3 is TGCGCCAGCGGCAAGACTAGCAGCTTCACAGATACGCAGTATTTT. Residues: CASGKTSSFTDTQYF. V usage is TRBV5-1 and J usage is TRBJ2-3; TRBD2 agrees at 7 bases. CDR1 SGHRS and CDR2 YFSETQ come from the germline V gene. There are 15 residues in the CDR3. With V trimmed by 7 bases and J by 2 bases, 10 bases remained unmatched. Looking up the rest from reference TRBV5-1 and TRBJ2-3 gives the full variable domain: KAGVTQTPRYLIKTRGQQVTLSCSPISGHRSVSWYQQTPGQGLQFLFEYFSETQRNKGNFPGRFSGRQFSNSRSEMNVSTLELGDSALYLCASGKTSSFTDTQYFGPGTRLTVL.

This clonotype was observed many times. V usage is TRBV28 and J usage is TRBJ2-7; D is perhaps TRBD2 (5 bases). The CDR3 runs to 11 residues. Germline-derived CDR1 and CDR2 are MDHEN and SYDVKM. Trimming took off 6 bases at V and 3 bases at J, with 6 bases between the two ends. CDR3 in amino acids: CASSRGYEQYF. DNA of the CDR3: TGTGCCAGCAGCCGGGGCTACGAGCAGTACTTC. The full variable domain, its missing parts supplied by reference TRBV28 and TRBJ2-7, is DVKVTQSSRYLVKRTGEKVFLECVQDMDHENMFWYRQDPGLGLRLIYFSYDVKMKEKGDIPEGYSVSREKKERFSLILESASTNQTSMYLCASSRGYEQYFGPGTRLTVT.

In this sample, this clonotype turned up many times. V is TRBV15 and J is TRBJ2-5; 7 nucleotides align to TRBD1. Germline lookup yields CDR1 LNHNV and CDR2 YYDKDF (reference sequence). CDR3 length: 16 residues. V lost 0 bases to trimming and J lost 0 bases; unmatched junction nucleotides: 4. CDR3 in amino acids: CATSRDGTAHQETQYF. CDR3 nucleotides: TGTGCCACCAGCAGAGATGGGACAGCGCACCAAGAGACCCAGTACTTC.

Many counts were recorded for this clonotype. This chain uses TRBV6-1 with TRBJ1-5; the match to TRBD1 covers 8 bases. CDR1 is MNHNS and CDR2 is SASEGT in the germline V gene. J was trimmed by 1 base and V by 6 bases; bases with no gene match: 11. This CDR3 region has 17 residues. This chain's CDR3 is CASRQTGGGQSNQPQHF. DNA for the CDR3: TGTGCCAGCAGGCAAACAGGGGGAGGACAAAGCAATCAGCCCCAGCATTTT.

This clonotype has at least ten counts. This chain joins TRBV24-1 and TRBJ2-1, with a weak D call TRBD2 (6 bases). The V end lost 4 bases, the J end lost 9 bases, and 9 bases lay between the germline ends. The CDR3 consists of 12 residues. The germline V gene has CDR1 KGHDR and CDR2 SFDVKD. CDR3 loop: CATSEGRTEQFF. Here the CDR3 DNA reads TGTGCCACCAGTGAGGGGAGGACTGAGCAGTTCTTC.

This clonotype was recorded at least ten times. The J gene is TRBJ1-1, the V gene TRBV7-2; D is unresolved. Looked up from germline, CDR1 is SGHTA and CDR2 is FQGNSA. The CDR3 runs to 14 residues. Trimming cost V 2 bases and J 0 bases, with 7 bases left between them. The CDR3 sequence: CASSLIQMNTEAFF. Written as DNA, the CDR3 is TGTGCCAGCAGCTTAATACAGATGAACACTGAAGCTTTCTTT.

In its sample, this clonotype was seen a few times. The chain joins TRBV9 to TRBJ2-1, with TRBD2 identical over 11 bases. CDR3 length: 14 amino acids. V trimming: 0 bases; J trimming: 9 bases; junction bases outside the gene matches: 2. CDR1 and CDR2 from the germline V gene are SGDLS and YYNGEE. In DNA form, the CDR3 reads TGTGCCAGCAGCGTAGTCGGGACTAGCGGTGAGCAGTTCTTC. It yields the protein CASSVVGTSGEQFF. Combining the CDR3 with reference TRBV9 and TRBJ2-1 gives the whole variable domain DSGVTQTPKHLITATGQRVTLRCSPRSGDLSVYWYQQSLDQGLQFLIQYYNGEERAKGNILERFSAQQFPDLHSELNLSSLELGDSALYFCASSVVGTSGEQFFGPGTRLTVL.

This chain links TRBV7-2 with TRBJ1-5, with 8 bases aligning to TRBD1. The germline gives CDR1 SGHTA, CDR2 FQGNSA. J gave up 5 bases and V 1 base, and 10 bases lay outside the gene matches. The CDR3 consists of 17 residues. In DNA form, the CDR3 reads TGTGCCAGCAGCTTAGGGGGCTGGCAGGGGGCTTATCAGCCCCAGCATTTT. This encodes CASSLGGWQGAYQPQHF.

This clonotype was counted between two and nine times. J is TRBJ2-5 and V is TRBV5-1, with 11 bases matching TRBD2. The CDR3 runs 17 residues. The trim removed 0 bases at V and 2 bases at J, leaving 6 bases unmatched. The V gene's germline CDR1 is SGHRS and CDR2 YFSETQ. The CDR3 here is CASSLGASGRKQETQYF. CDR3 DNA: TGCGCCAGCAGCTTGGGCGCTAGCGGGAGGAAACAAGAGACCCAGTACTTC.

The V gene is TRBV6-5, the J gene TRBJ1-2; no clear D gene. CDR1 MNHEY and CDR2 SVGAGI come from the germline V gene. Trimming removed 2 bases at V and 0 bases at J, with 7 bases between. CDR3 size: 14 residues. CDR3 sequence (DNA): TGTGCCAGCAGTTACCTCGGGACTAACTATGGCTACACCTTC. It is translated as CASSYLGTNYGYTF.

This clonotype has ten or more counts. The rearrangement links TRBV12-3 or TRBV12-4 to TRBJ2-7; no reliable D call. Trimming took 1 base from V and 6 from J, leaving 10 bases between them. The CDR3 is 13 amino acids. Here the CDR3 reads CASSLGDGIEQYF. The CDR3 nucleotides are TGTGCCAGCAGTTTAGGGGATGGAATCGAGCAGTACTTC.

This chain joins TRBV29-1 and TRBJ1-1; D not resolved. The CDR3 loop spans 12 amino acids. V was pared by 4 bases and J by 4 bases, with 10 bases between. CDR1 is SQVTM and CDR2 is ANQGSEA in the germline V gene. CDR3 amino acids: CSVVWGFTEAFF. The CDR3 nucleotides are TGCAGCGTTGTATGGGGTTTCACTGAAGCTTTCTTT.

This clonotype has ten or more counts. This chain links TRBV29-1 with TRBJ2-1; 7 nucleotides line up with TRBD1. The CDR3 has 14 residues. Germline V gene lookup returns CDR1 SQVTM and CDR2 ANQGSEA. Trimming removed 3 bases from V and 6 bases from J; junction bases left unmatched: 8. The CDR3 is CSVEKGGAINEQFF. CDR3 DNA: TGCAGCGTTGAGAAAGGGGGCGCAATCAATGAGCAGTTCTTC.

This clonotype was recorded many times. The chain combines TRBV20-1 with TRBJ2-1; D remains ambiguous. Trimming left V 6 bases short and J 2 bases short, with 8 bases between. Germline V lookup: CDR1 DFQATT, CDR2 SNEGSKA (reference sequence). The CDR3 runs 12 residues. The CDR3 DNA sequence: TGCAGTGCCTCCCCCCCCTACAATGAGCAGTTCTTC. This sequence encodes CSASPPYNEQFF.

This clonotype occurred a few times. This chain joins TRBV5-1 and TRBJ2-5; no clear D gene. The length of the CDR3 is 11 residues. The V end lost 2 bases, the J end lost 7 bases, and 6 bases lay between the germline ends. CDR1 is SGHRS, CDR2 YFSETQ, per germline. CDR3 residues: CASSFLGTQYF. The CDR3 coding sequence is TGCGCCAGCAGCTTCCTGGGGACCCAGTACTTC.

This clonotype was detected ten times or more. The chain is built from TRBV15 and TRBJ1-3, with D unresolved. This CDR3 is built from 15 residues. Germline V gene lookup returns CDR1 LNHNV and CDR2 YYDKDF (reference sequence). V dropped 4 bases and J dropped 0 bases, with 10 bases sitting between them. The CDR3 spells CATSTNLVSGNTIYF. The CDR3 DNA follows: TGTGCCACCAGCACCAATCTGGTCTCTGGAAACACCATATATTTT. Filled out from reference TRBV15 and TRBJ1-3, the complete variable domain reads DAMVIQNPRYQVTQFGKPVTLSCSQTLNHNVMYWYQQKSSQAPKLLFHYYDKDFNNEADTPDNFQSRRPNTSFCFLDIRSPGLGDTAMYLCATSTNLVSGNTIYFGEGSWLTVV.